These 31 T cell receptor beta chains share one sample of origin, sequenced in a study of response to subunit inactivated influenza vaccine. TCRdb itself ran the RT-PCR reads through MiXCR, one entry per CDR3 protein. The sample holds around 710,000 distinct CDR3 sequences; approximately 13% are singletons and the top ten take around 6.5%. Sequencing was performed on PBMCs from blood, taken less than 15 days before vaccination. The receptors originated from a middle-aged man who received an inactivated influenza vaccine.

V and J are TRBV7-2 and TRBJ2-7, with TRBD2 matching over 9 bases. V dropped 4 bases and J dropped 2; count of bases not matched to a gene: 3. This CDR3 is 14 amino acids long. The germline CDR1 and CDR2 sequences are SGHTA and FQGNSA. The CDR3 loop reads CASSSVAGAYEQYF. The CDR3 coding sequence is TGTGCCAGCAGCTCCGTAGCGGGGGCCTACGAGCAGTACTTC.

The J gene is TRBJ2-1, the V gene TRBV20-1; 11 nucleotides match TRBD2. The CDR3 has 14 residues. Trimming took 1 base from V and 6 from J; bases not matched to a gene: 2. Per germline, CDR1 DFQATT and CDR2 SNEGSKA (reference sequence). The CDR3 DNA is TGCAGTGCTAGAGGACTAGCGGGATTCAATGAGCAGTTCTTC. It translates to CSARGLAGFNEQFF.

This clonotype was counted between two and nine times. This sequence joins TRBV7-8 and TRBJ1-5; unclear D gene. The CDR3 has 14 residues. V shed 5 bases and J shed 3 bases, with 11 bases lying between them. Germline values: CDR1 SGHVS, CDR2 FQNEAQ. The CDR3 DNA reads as TGTGCCAGCAGCCCTTACAGCAACAATCAGCCCCAGCATTTT. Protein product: CASSPYSNNQPQHF.

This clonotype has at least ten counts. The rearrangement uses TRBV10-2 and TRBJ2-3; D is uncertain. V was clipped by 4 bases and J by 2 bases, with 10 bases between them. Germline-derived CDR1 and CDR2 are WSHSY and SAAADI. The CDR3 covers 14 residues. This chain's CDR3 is CASSGALDTDTQYF. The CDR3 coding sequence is TGCGCCAGCAGTGGAGCGCTCGACACAGATACGCAGTATTTT.

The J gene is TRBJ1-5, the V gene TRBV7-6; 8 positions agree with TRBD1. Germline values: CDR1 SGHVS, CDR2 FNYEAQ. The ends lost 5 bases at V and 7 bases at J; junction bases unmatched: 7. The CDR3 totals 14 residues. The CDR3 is CASSRDRGGQPQHF. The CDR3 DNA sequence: TGTGCCAGCAGCCGAGACAGGGGAGGACAGCCCCAGCATTTT.

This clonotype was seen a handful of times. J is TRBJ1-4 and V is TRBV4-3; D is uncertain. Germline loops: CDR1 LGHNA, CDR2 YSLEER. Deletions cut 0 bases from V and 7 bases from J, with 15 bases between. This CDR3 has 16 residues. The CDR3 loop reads CASSQEFSPGREKLFF. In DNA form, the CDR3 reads TGCGCCAGCAGCCAAGAGTTCTCCCCCGGCCGTGAAAAACTGTTTTTT.

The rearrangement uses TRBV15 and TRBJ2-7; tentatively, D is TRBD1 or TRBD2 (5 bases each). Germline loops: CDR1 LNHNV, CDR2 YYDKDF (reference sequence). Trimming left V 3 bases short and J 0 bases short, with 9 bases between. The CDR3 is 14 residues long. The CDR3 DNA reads TGTGCCACCAGCAGCGGGGCAGGCTCCTACGAGCAGTACTTC. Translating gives CATSSGAGSYEQYF. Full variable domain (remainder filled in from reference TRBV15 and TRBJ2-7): DAMVIQNPRYQVTQFGKPVTLSCSQTLNHNVMYWYQQKSSQAPKLLFHYYDKDFNNEADTPDNFQSRRPNTSFCFLDIRSPGLGDTAMYLCATSSGAGSYEQYFGPGTRLTVT.

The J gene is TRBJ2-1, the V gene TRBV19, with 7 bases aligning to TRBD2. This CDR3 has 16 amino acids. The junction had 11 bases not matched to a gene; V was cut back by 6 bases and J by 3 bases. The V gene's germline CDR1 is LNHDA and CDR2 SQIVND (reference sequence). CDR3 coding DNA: TGTGCCAGTAGGAACCTGACTAGCCCTCGCTACAATGAGCAGTTCTTC. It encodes CASRNLTSPRYNEQFF.

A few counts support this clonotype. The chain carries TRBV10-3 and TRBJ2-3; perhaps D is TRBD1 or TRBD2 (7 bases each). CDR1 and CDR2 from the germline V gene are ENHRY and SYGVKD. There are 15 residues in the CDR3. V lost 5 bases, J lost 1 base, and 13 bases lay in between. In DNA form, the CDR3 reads TGTGCCATCAGTCCCCAGGGGGGGGGCACAGATACGCAGTATTTT. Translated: CAISPQGGGTDTQYF.

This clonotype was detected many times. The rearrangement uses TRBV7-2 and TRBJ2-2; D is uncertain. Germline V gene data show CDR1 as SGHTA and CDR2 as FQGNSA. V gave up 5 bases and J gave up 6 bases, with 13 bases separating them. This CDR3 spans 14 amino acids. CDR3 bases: TGTGCCAGCAGCCCGGTATTGGTCGCCGGGGAGCTGTTTTTT. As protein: CASSPVLVAGELFF.

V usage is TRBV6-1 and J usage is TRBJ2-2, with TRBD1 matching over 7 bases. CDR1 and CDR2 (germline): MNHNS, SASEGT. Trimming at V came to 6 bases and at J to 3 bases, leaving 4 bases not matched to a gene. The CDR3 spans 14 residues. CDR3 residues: CASRMTGHTGELFF. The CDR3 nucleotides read TGTGCCAGCAGAATGACAGGGCACACCGGGGAGCTGTTTTTT.

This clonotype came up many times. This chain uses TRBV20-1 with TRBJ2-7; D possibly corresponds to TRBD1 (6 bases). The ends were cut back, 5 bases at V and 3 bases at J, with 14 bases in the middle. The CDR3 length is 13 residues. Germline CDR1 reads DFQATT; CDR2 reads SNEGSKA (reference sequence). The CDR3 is CSALGTINYEQYF. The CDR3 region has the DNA TGCAGTGCTCTCGGGACAATCAACTACGAGCAGTACTTC.

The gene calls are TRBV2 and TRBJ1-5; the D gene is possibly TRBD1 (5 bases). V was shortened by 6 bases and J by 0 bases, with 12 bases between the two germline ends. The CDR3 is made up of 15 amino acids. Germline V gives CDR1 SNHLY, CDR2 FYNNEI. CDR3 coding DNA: TGTGCCAGCAGGAAGTCCGGGGGTAGCAATCAGCCCCAGCATTTT. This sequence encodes CASRKSGGSNQPQHF.

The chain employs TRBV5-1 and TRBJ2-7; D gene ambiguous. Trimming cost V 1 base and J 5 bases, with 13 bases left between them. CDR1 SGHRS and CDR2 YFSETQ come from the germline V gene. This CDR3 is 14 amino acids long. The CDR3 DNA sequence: TGCGCCAGCAGCTTGCTTCTGATGGCCCACGAGCAGTACTTC. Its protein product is CASSLLLMAHEQYF.

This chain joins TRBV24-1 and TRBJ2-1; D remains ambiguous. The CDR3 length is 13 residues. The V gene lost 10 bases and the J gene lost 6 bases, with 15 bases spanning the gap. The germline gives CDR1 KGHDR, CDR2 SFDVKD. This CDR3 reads CATQGNSANEQFF. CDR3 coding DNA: TGTGCCACGCAAGGGAATTCGGCCAATGAGCAGTTCTTC.

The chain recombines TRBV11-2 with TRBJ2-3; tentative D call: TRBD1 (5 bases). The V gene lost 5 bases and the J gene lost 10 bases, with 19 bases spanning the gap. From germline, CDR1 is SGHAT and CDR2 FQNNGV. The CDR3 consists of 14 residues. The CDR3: CASSPRSNAGSQYF. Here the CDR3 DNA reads TGTGCCAGCAGCCCCCGTTCTAACGCAGGGTCGCAGTATTTT.

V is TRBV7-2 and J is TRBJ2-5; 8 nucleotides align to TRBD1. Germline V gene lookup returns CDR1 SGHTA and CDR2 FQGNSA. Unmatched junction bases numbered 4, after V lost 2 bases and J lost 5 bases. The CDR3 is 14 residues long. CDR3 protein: CASSLSDRVETQYF. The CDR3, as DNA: TGTGCCAGCAGCTTATCGGACAGGGTGGAGACCCAGTACTTC.

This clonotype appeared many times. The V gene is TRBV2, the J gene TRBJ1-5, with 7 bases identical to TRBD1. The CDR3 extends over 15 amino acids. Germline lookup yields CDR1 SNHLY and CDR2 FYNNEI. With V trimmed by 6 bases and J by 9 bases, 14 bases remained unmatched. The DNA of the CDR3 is TGTGCCAGCAGCGCCGGGACAGATACGGGAGGGCCCCAGCATTTT. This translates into CASSAGTDTGGPQHF. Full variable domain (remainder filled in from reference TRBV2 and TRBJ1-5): EPEVTQTPSHQVTQMGQEVILRCVPISNHLYFYWYRQILGQKVEFLVSFYNNEISEKSEIFDDQFSVERPDGSNFTLKIRSTKLEDSAMYFCASSAGTDTGGPQHFGDGTRLSIL.

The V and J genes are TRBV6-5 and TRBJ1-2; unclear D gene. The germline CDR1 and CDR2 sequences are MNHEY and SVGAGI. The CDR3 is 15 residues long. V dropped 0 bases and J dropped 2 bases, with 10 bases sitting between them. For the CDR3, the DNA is TGTGCCAGCAGTTACTCTGTGGGCCAGAACTATGGCTACACCTTC. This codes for CASSYSVGQNYGYTF.

CDR3 in DNA: TGTGCCAGCAGTTATGCAAATTATCAGTATTTT. Protein sequence: CASSYANYQYF. The chain carries TRBV6-2 or TRBV6-3 and TRBJ2-3, with D unresolved. V gave up 3 bases and J gave up 12 bases, with 10 bases separating them. Germline loops: CDR1 MNHEY, CDR2 SVGEGT. The CDR3 is 11 amino acids.

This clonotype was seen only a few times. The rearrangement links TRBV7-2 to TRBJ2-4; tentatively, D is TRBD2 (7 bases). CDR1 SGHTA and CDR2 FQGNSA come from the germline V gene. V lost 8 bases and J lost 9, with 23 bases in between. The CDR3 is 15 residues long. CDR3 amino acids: CASALEGGRFSIQYF. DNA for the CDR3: TGTGCCAGCGCCCTCGAGGGGGGGCGGTTTAGCATTCAGTACTTC.

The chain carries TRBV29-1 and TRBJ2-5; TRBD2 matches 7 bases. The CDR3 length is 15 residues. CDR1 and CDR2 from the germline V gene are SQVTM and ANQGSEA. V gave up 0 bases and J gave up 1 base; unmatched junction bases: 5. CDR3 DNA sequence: TGCAGCGTTGAAGATACCCTAGCGGCCCAAGAGACCCAGTACTTC. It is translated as CSVEDTLAAQETQYF.

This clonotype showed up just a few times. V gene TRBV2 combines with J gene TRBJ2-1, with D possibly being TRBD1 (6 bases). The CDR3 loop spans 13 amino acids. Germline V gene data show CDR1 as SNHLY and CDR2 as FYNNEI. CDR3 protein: CATSGQQINEQFF. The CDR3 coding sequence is TGTGCGACTTCAGGACAGCAAATCAATGAGCAGTTCTTC.

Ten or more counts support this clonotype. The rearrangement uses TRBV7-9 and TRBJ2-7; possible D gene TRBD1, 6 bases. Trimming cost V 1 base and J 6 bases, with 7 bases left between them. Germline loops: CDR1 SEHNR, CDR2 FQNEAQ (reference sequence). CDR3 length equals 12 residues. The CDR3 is CASSLGGGEQYF. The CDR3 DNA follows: TGTGCCAGCAGCTTAGGAGGGGGCGAGCAGTACTTC.

The DNA of the CDR3 is TGTGCCAGCAGCCTCAGGGGGACGGCGGGGACGAACACTGAAGCTTTCTTT. Protein: CASSLRGTAGTNTEAFF. The rearrangement joins TRBV6-1 to TRBJ1-1; 7 bases line up with TRBD1. This CDR3 has 17 residues. Germline V CDR1 and CDR2: MNHNS, SASEGT. V shed 6 bases, J shed 1 base, and the junction held 14 bases outside the gene matches.

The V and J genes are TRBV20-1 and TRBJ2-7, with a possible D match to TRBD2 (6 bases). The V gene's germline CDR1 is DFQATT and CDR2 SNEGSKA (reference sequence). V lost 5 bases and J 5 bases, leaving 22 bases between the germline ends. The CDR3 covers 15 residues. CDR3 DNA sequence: TGCAGTGCTGCTCCCAGTTGGGGGAGGCAGAACGAGCAGTACTTC. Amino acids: CSAAPSWGRQNEQYF.

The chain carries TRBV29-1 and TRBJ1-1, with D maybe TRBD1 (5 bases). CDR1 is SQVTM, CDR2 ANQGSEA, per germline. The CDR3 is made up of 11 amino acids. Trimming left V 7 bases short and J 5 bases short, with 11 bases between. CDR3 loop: CSGTGLTEAFF. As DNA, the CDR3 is TGCAGCGGTACAGGTTTGACTGAAGCTTTCTTT.

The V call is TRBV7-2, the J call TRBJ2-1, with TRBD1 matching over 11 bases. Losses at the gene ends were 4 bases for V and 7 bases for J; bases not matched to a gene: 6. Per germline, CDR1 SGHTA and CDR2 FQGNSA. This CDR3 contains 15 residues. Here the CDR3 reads CASSWTGGSGNEQFF. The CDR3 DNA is TGTGCCAGCAGCTGGACAGGGGGCAGTGGGAATGAGCAGTTCTTC.

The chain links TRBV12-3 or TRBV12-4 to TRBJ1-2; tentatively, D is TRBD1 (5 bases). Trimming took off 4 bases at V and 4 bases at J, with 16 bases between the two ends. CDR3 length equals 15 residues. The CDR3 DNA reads TGTGCCAGCAGTTCTCCTAGGGGTGCGGCCTATGGCTACACCTTC. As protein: CASSSPRGAAYGYTF.

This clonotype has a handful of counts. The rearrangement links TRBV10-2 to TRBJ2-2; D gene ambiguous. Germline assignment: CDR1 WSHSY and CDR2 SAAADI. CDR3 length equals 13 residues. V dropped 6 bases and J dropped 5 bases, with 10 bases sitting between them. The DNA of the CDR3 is TGCGCCAGCAGCTCAGCATATACCGGGGAGCTGTTTTTT. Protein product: CASSSAYTGELFF.

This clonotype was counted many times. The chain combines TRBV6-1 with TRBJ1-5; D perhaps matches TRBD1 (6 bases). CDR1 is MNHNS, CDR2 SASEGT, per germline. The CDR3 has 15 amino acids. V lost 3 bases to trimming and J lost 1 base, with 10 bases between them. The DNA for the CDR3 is TGTGCCAGCAGTGATTGGGGGGGCAGCAATCAGCCCCAGCATTTT. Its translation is CASSDWGGSNQPQHF.